The 14 T cell receptor beta chains below come from one sample, sequenced in a study of technical replicates of blood from a few donors. Data came from immunoSEQ multiplex PCR; TCRdb stores just in-frame clones and leaves some out. The sample shows more than 80,000 clones, almost 96% of them seen only once. Sequenced material: T cells isolated from PBMCs. These receptors all come from a human donor in good health.

This clone is a singleton in its sample. This chain joins TRBV5-1 and TRBJ2-5; TRBD1 aligns across 8 bases. Germline values: CDR1 SGHRS, CDR2 YFSETQ. There are 16 residues in the CDR3. V was clipped by 0 bases and J by 5 bases; unmatched bases: 9. The CDR3 sequence is CASSLGRGLSGETQYF. The DNA for the CDR3 is TGCGCCAGCAGCTTGGGCAGGGGGCTCTCCGGGGAGACCCAGTACTTC.

V usage is TRBV9 and J usage is TRBJ2-2; TRBD2 aligns across 7 bases. Germline assignment: CDR1 SGDLS and CDR2 YYNGEE. This CDR3 contains 14 residues. V lost 4 bases to trimming and J lost 5 bases; unmatched junction nucleotides: 5. The CDR3 coding sequence is TGTGCCAGCAGCCTTGGGGGGGGAACCGGGGAGCTGTTTTTT. Its protein is CASSLGGGTGELFF.

The genes are TRBV2 and TRBJ2-4; D gene unclear. The germline V gene has CDR1 SNHLY and CDR2 FYNNEI. Trimming removed 6 bases from V and 0 bases from J, with 6 bases in between. The CDR3 runs 13 residues. CDR3 in amino acids: CASRLLAKNIQYF. In DNA form, the CDR3 reads TGTGCCAGCAGACTTCTAGCCAAAAACATTCAGTACTTC.

For the CDR3, the DNA is TGTGCCAGCAGCTTCAACCGGGACTCCCATGAGCAGTTCTTC. It translates to CASSFNRDSHEQFF. The V call is TRBV7-8, the J call TRBJ2-1; a possible D gene is TRBD2 (6 bases). In germline, CDR1 is SGHVS, CDR2 FQNEAQ. The CDR3 covers 14 residues. With 3 bases removed from V and 8 bases from J, the gap between germline ends came to 14 bases.

The chain is built from TRBV5-6 and TRBJ1-3, with D hard to call. V was pared by 2 bases and J by 2 bases, with 20 bases between. Germline V gene sequence: CDR1 SGHDT, CDR2 YYEEEE. CDR3 size: 18 residues. The CDR3 loop reads CASSLVRISAGPGNTIYF. As DNA, the CDR3 is TGTGCCAGCAGCTTAGTAAGAATCTCGGCGGGCCCTGGAAACACCATATATTTT.

The J gene is TRBJ1-2, the V gene TRBV19; 7 positions match TRBD1. V was pared by 9 bases and J by 1 base, with 14 bases of the junction left unmatched. The length of the CDR3 is 16 residues. Germline V gives CDR1 LNHDA, CDR2 SQIVND (reference sequence). The CDR3: CASAKTYRGINYGYTF. Written as DNA, the CDR3 is TGTGCCAGCGCGAAGACGTACAGGGGAATTAACTATGGCTACACCTTC.

The V call is TRBV7-9, the J call TRBJ2-1; the D gene is possibly TRBD1 (6 bases). Trimming cost V 3 bases and J 4 bases, with 13 bases left between them. The CDR3 runs to 15 residues. The germline gives CDR1 SEHNR, CDR2 FQNEAQ (reference sequence). The CDR3 region has the DNA TGTGCCAGCAGCTTTGCAACCGGGACATACAATGAGCAGTTCTTC. Residues: CASSFATGTYNEQFF.

The genes are TRBV14 and TRBJ2-7, with 13 bases aligning to TRBD2. Germline trimming cut 1 base from V and 5 bases from J; bases unmatched to any gene: 2. The CDR3 is made up of 15 amino acids. Per germline, CDR1 SGHDN and CDR2 FVKESK. CDR3 protein: CASSQGTSGSDEQYF. CDR3 sequence (DNA): TGTGCCAGCAGCCAAGGGACTAGCGGGAGCGACGAGCAGTACTTC.

This chain joins TRBV5-4 and TRBJ1-2; D not resolved. This CDR3 region has 13 residues. Trimming removed 0 bases at V and 7 bases at J, with 10 bases between. Per the germline V gene, CDR1 is SGHNT and CDR2 is YYREEE (reference sequence). CDR3 protein: CASSLGPTGGYTF. CDR3 nucleotide sequence: TGTGCCAGCAGCTTGGGGCCAACGGGTGGCTACACCTTC. The variable domain in full, completed from reference TRBV5-4 and TRBJ1-2, reads ETGVTQSPTHLIKTRGQQVTLRCSSQSGHNTVSWYQQALGQGPQFIFQYYREEENGRGNFPPRFSGLQFPNYSSELNVNALELDDSALYLCASSLGPTGGYTFGSGTRLTVV.

The V gene is TRBV28, the J gene TRBJ2-1, with a weak D call TRBD1 (6 bases). This CDR3 region has 16 residues. The V gene lost 5 bases and the J gene lost 6 bases, with 20 bases spanning the gap. Germline V lookup: CDR1 MDHEN, CDR2 SYDVKM. CDR3 amino acids: CASSADLTGIGNEQFF. CDR3 nucleotides: TGTGCCAGCAGTGCCGACCTCACAGGGATTGGCAATGAGCAGTTCTTC.

This chain joins TRBV7-9 and TRBJ2-3; no clear D gene. The germline V and J ends were trimmed by 6 bases and 0 bases, with 10 bases remaining between them. This CDR3 contains 14 residues. The germline gives CDR1 SEHNR, CDR2 FQNEAQ (reference sequence). DNA for the CDR3: TGTGCCAGCAGTCTTTCTATCAGCACAGATACGCAGTATTTT. Protein sequence: CASSLSISTDTQYF.

The table lists this clone with a count of one. The rearrangement links TRBV5-4 to TRBJ2-3; 7 nucleotides match TRBD2. The CDR3 is 15 residues long. Germline CDR1 reads SGHNT; CDR2 reads YYREEE (reference sequence). V lost 1 base and J lost 5; bases outside the gene matches: 7. CDR3 sequence: CASSLRAGVGDTQYF. The CDR3 region has the DNA TGTGCCAGCAGCTTGAGGGCGGGAGTAGGAGATACGCAGTATTTT.

This chain joins TRBV6-6 and TRBJ2-5, with TRBD2 identical over 8 bases. The CDR3 spans 16 residues. Losses at the gene ends were 0 bases for V and 3 bases for J; bases not matched to a gene: 6. The germline V gene encodes CDR1 MNHNY and CDR2 SVGAGI (reference sequence). Here the CDR3 reads CASSYSNRGGKETQYF. The CDR3 coding sequence is TGTGCCAGCAGTTACTCGAACCGGGGGGGCAAAGAGACCCAGTACTTC.

J is TRBJ2-3 and V is TRBV19; 8 bases match TRBD2. The V gene end was trimmed by 1 base and the J gene end by 8 bases; junction bases not matched to a gene: 11. The CDR3 is 16 amino acids. The germline V gene encodes CDR1 LNHDA and CDR2 SQIVND (reference sequence). CDR3 nucleotides: TGTGCCAGTAGTATAGGGAGTAGCGGGGCACGGGGTACGCAGTATTTT. As protein: CASSIGSSGARGTQYF.